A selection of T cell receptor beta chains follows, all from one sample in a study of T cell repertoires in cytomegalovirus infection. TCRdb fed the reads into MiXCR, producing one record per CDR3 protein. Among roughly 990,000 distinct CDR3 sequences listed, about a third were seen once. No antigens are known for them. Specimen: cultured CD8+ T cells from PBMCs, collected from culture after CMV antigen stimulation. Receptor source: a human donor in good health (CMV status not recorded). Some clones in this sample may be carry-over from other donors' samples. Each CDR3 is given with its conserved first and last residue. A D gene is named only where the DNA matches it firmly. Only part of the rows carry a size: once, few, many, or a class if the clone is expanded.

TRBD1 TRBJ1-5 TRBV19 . CASRDRVSNQPQHF TGTGCCAGTAGGGACAGGGTGAGCAATCAGCCCCAGCATTTT
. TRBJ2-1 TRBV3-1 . CASSPPRGNYNEQFF TGTGCCAGCAGCCCCCCAAGGGGGAACTACAATGAGCAGTTCTTC
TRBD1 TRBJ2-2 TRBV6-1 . CASSEGDRRYTGELFF TGTGCCAGCAGTGAGGGGGACAGGAGGTACACCGGGGAGCTGTTTTTT
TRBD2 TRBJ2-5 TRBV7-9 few CASSLAPSGGPQETQYF TGTGCCAGCAGCTTAGCGCCTAGCGGGGGGCCCCAAGAGACCCAGTACTTC
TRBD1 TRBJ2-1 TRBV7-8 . CASSLVGGEAGGSYNEQFF TGTGCCAGCAGCTTAGTAGGGGGTGAGGCAGGGGGCTCCTACAATGAGCAGTTCTTC
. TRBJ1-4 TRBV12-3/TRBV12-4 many CASSTSGRNEKLFF TGTGCCAGCAGTACCTCGGGCAGAAATGAAAAACTGTTTTTT
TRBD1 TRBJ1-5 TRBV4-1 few CASSQLRDRTQPQHF TGCGCCAGCAGCCAACTCCGGGACAGGACGCAGCCCCAGCATTTT
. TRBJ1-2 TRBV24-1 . CATSDLSGYGYTF TGTGCCACCAGTGATCTCTCGGGCTATGGCTACACCTTC
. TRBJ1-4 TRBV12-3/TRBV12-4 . CASSPRFNEKLFF TGTGCCAGCAGTCCCAGATTTAATGAAAAACTGTTTTTT
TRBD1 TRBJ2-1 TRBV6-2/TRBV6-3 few CASSYSELGQGFRDEQFF TGTGCCAGCAGTTACTCGGAGCTAGGACAGGGATTTCGGGATGAGCAGTTCTTC
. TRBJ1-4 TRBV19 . CASSIVGPMEEKLFF TGTGCCAGTAGTATCGTTGGGCCGATGGAGGAAAAACTGTTTTTT
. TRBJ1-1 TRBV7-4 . CASSFFSGPAFF TGTGCCAGCAGCTTTTTTTCAGGGCCAGCTTTCTTT
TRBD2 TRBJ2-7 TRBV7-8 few CASSSATGGPNLREQYF TGTGCCAGCAGCTCTGCGACGGGGGGGCCTAATCTTCGGGAGCAGTACTTC
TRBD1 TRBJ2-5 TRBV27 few CASSLWPGGFEETQYF TGTGCCAGCAGTTTATGGCCAGGGGGTTTTGAGGAGACCCAGTACTTC
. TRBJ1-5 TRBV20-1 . CSASKGVKGLDGRNQPQHF TGCAGTGCTAGTAAGGGGGTGAAAGGTCTCGATGGGAGGAATCAGCCCCAGCATTTT
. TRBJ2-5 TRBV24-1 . CATSDFLSETQYF TGTGCCACCAGTGATTTTCTCTCAGAGACCCAGTACTTC
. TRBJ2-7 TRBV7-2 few CASSLGLSSEQYF TGTGCCAGCAGCTTAGGGTTGTCGTCGGAGCAGTACTTC
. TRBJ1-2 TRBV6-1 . CASSEAPGGPNYNYGYTF TGTGCCAGCAGTGAAGCACCGGGGGGCCCAAACTATAACTATGGCTACACCTTC
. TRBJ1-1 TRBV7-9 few CASSQDPVEAFF TGTGCCAGCAGCCAGGACCCGGTTGAAGCTTTCTTT
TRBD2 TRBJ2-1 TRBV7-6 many CASSGRTSGGAENNEQFF TGTGCCAGCAGCGGGCGGACTAGCGGGGGGGCTGAGAACAATGAGCAGTTCTTC
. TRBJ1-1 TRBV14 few CASSQAWWGEAFF TGTGCCAGCAGCCAAGCCTGGTGGGGAGAAGCTTTCTTT
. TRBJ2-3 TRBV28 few CASSLTPITGRGTDTQYF TGTGCCAGCAGTCTAACCCCCATAACAGGGAGGGGCACAGATACGCAGTATTTT
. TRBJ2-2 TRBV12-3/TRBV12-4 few CASRLVGAGELFF TGTGCCAGCAGATTAGTCGGGGCCGGGGAGCTGTTTTTT
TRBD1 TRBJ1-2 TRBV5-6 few CASSPQGVTRGYTF TGTGCCAGCAGCCCCCAGGGGGTAACTCGTGGCTACACCTTC
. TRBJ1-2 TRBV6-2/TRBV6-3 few CASMDIGYGYTF TGTGCCAGCATGGACATAGGCTATGGCTACACCTTC
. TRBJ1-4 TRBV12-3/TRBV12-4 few CASSFSKDPWENNEKLFF TGTGCCAGCAGTTTTAGTAAAGATCCCTGGGAGAATAATGAAAAACTGTTTTTT